This T cell receptor beta chain came from a study of blood T cell repertoires in COVID-19. Study-wide context: T cells, B-cell-depleted T cells, or PBMCs supplied cDNA or gDNA.

Trimming stripped 1 base from V and 1 base from J, with 10 bases between. This CDR3 is built from 15 residues. Germline CDR1 reads SGHTA; CDR2 reads FQGTGA. This clone was counted once. Sequencing used immunoSEQ multiplex PCR; TCRdb keeps in-frame clones, though not all of them. The sample holds under 200,000 clones, about four fifths seen once. Source material: peripheral blood. This TCR came from a woman aged 80 or over with acute or convalescent COVID-19. The gene calls are TRBV7-3 and TRBJ1-1; maybe TRBD1 (6 bases). CDR3 nucleotides: TGTGCCAGCAGCTTAAACGCAGGGGAGAACACTGAAGCTTTCTTT. Its protein is CASSLNAGENTEAFF.